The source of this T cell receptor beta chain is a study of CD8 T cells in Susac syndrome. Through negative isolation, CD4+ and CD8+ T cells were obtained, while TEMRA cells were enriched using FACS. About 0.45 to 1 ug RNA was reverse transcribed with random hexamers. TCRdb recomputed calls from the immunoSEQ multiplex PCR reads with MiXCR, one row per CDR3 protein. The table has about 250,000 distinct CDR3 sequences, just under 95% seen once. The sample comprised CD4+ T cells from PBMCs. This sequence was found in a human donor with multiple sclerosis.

In nucleotides, the CDR3 is TGCGCCAGCAGCCAAGAAAAGCGCTTAGGGATCTACGAGCAGTACTTC. Translating it yields CASSQEKRLGIYEQYF. The gene calls are TRBV4-1 and TRBJ2-7, with unresolved D. Per germline, CDR1 MGHRA and CDR2 YSYEKL. The CDR3 is made up of 16 amino acids. Trimming removed 0 bases from V and 3 bases from J, with 15 bases in between.